Described below is a single T cell receptor beta chain sequence and its context. The antigen is not known. The data belong to a study of T-cell memory formation after mild COVID-19. Study findings and constraints: The main location of contracting CD4+ clones was CM and EM, and that of contracting CD8+ clones was EMRA.

TCRdb analysed the 5' RACE reads with MiXCR anew, one entry per CDR3 protein. The sample contains under 300,000 distinct CDR3 sequences, roughly 16% of which appear only once. The sequence was collected from a man younger than 35 who had mild COVID-19 (a few samples of this study predate the infection). Cell type and time point are not known. Source material: PBMCs or a T cell subset sorted from them (not recorded which).

CDR3 DNA sequence: TGTGCCAGCAGTTTTGGAGATCAGCCCCAGCATTTT. Residues: CASSFGDQPQHF. The chain employs TRBV12-3 or TRBV12-4 and TRBJ1-5, with D unclear. The CDR3 has 12 amino acids. Trimming shortened V by 3 bases and J by 5 bases, and 5 bases separated the two germline ends.